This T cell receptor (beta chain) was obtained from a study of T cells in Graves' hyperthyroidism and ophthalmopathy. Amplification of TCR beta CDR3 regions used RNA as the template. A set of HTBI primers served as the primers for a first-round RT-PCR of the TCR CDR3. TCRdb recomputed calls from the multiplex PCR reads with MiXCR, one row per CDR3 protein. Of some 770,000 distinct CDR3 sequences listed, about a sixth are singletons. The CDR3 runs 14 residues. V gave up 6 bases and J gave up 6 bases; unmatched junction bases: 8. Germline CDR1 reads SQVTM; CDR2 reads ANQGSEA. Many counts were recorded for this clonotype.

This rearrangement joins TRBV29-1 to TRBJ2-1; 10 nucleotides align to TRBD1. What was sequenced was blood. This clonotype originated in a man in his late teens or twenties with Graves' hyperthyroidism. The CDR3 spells CSVEPGQGSNEQFF. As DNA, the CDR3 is TGCAGCGTCGAACCGGGACAGGGGTCCAATGAGCAGTTCTTC.